The clone carrying this TCR beta chain has at least ten counts. Researchers took RNA transcripts and amplified the TCR beta CDR3 regions from them. Initially, a first-round RT-PCR of the TCR CDR3 employed the HTBI primer set. TCRdb itself ran the multiplex PCR reads through MiXCR, one entry per CDR3 protein. The sample lists 550,000 to 850,000 distinct CDR3 sequences, over 15% occurring once. This record belongs to a study of T cells in Graves' hyperthyroidism and ophthalmopathy. Trimming took 4 bases from V and 4 from J; bases not matched to a gene: 13. Germline CDR1 is LGHDT and CDR2 is YNNKEL (reference sequence). The CDR3 consists of 17 residues.

V usage is TRBV3-1 and J usage is TRBJ1-1; 9 bases map to TRBD1. The origin of this receptor is a woman aged 45-65 years with Graves' hyperthyroidism that later progressed to Graves' ophthalmopathy. Sequencing was carried out using blood. CDR3 bases: TGTGCCAGCAGCCGAACTCTACAGGGGGCCTGGGGCACTGAAGCTTTCTTT. This encodes CASSRTLQGAWGTEAFF.